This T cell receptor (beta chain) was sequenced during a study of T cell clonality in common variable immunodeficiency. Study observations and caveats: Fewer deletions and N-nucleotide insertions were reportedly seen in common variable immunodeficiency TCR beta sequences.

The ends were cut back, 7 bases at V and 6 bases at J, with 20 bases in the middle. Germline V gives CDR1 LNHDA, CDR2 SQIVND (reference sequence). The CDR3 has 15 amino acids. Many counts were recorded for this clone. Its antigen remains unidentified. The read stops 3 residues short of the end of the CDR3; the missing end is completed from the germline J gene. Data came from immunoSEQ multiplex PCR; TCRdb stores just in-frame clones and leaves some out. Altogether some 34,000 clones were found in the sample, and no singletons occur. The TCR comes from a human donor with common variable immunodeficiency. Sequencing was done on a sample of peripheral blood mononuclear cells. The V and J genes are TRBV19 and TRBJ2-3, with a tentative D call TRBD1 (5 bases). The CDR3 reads CASKDRETSRDTQYF. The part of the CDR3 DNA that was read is TGTGCCAGTAAAGACAGAGAAACCTCGCGGGATACG.